Here is one T cell receptor beta chain with its context. The antigen remains unidentified. Combined were second doses at about 4 or about 12 weeks. TCRdb keeps only in-frame clones here, not all; method: immunoSEQ multiplex PCR. Found here are about 110,000 clones, around 91% of them singletons; the top ten hold 6.5% to 10%. This record comes from a study of T cell responses to AZD1222 COVID-19 vaccine. Study-wide findings and caveats: Clonal diversity was possibly underestimated, and the donors were mostly white British, with more females. Nearly half of spike-specific TCRs reportedly go after variant regions that carry no mutations.

The CDR3 totals 15 residues. Trimming shortened V by 2 bases and J by 1 base, and 11 bases separated the two germline ends. Germline V lookup: CDR1 SGHTA, CDR2 FQGTGA. The receptor was derived from an adult who received the AZD1222 COVID-19 vaccine. The V call is TRBV7-3, the J call TRBJ1-1, with D possibly TRBD1 on 5 matching bases. This specimen was peripheral blood, taken 28 days after the second AZD1222 dose. The chain's CDR3 is CASSLGGPGNTEAFF. DNA of the CDR3: TGTGCCAGCAGCTTAGGGGGACCCGGGAACACTGAAGCTTTCTTT.